In this sample, the clone carrying this T cell receptor beta chain turned up once. Its target is unknown. The data belong to a study of cytomegalovirus exposure and HLA in healthy donors. Study conclusions and caveats: That first-cohort TCR clusters tended to co-occur in the roughly 130 validation repertoires was found in a later analysis. There were 150 to 200 TCR beta chains listed as cytomegalovirus-associated. Specific recognition of CMV antigens was confirmed in vitro for three chains (all CMV-associated).

Germline V CDR1 and CDR2: SGHDN, FVKESK. V lost 0 bases, J lost 1 base, and 13 bases lay in between. The length of the CDR3 is 16 residues. TCRdb's table, derived via immunoSEQ multiplex PCR, lists solely in-frame clones and lacks some. The profile shows around 220,000 clones, 70% to 90% of them singletons. The donors were part of the roughly 120-subject validation cohort, which stood apart from the roughly 700-subject first cohort. The material sequenced was PBMCs. This rearrangement joins TRBV14 to TRBJ2-7; a possible D gene is TRBD2 (6 bases). The receptor was isolated from a woman under 30 in good health and CMV-seronegative. The chain's CDR3 is CASSQDPAGTSYEQYF. The CDR3 region has the DNA TGTGCCAGCAGCCAAGATCCGGCAGGGACTTCCTACGAGCAGTACTTC.